The clone carrying this TCR beta chain was observed many times. Ophthalmopathy in the patients scored at least 3 on Clinical Activity Score and at least 4 on NOSPECS grade, lasting under 3 months. The source material, RNA transcripts, was used to amplify TCR beta CDR3 regions. With the HTBI primer set, the TCR CDR3 went through a first round of RT-PCR. TCRdb itself ran the multiplex PCR reads through MiXCR, one entry per CDR3 protein. The repertoire has about 400,000 distinct CDR3 sequences, 13% to 15% of them found once; the top ten carry roughly a fifth. J gave up 2 bases and V 3 bases, and 2 bases lay outside the gene matches. From germline, CDR1 is SGHNT and CDR2 YENEEA. This CDR3 has 14 amino acids. The data originate from a study of T cells in Graves' hyperthyroidism and ophthalmopathy.

The sequenced material came from blood. This chain joins TRBV11-3 and TRBJ2-5; the match to TRBD2 covers 8 bases. The TCR originated in a woman aged 25 to 39 with Graves' ophthalmopathy. The CDR3 DNA follows: TGTGCCAGCAGCTTTTTAGCGGGACAAGAGACCCAGTACTTC. Translating it yields CASSFLAGQETQYF.